One TCR beta chain is described in this entry. The source of the sample is a study of CD8 T cells in ankylosing spondylitis. One entry per CDR3 protein, called by TCRdb with MiXCR from the 5' RACE reads. The data contain almost 250,000 distinct CDR3 sequences, roughly a third of them seen just once; the ten biggest clones take up around 4.4%. V was trimmed by 4 bases and J by 1 base, leaving 5 bases between them. CDR1 and CDR2 (germline): SQVTM, ANQGSEA. This CDR3 has 12 amino acids. Sequenced sample: blood, either unsorted or a sorted T cell fraction (not recorded which). The V call is TRBV29-1, the J call TRBJ2-1; D gene ambiguous. The receptor's source is a male donor with ankylosing spondylitis or in good health (not recorded which). In DNA, the CDR3 is TGCAGCGTTGGATGGTCCTACAATGAGCAGTTCTTC. Protein product: CSVGWSYNEQFF.